This T cell receptor beta chain was sequenced for a study of blood T cell repertoires in COVID-19. Background on the study: Sources were T cells, B-cell-depleted T cells, or PBMCs; the material itself was cDNA or gDNA.

Study processing details: Reference gene primer amplification gave nucleated cell count estimates. Profiling relied on immunoSEQ multiplex PCR, and the TCRdb table lists in-frame clones only, not all of them. V, J and clone size were drawn from that table, and D and trimming were deduced from the DNA. The sample lists 240,000 or so clones; 82% were seen once. CDR3 length: 17 amino acids. The trim removed 4 bases at V and 3 bases at J, leaving 10 bases unmatched. Germline lookup yields CDR1 SGHDT and CDR2 YYEEEE. The TCR comes from a woman aged 60-75 years with active or convalescent COVID-19. The chain carries TRBV5-6 and TRBJ2-7; 13 bases fit TRBD2. Sequencing was done on a sample of peripheral blood. DNA of the CDR3: TGTGCCAGCAGCCCTCGACTAGCGGGGGGCCTAAACTACGAGCAGTACTTC. Protein product: CASSPRLAGGLNYEQYF. Complete variable domain (other parts from reference TRBV5-6 and TRBJ2-7): DAGVTQSPTHLIKTRGQQVTLRCSPKSGHDTVSWYQQALGQGPQFIFQYYEEEERQRGNFPDRFSGHQFPNYSSELNVNALLLGDSALYLCASSPRLAGGLNYEQYFGPGTRLTVT.